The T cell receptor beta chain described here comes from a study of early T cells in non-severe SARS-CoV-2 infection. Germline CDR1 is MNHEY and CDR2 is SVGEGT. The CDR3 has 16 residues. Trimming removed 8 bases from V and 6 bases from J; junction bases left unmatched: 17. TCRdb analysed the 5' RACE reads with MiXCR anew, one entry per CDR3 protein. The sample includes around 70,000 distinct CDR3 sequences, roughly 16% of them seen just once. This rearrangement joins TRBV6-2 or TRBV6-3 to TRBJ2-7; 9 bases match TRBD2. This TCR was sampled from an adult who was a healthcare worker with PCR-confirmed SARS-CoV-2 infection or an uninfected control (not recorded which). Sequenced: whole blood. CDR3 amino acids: CASSFLAGGPVGEQYF. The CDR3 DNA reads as TGTGCCAGCTCCTTTTTGGCGGGGGGGCCGGTCGGCGAGCAGTACTTC.